The 14 T cell receptor beta chains below were found in one sample sequenced in a study of shared clonotypes between healthy human individuals (dated by TCRdb to 2018 to 2020). To prepare the library, the immunoSEQ multiplex PCR assay was applied. TCRdb limited this immuneACCESS table to in-frame rearrangements with V and J called. A share of clones is missing; checked studies link under half to unresolved V genes, and the rest is unexplained. The sample yields about 2,500,000 clones; around nine tenths were counted once. The ten largest make up over 0.12% of the sample. The specimen sequenced was naive CD4+ T cells sorted from blood. This specimen's cell subset or site label, interpreted: CD45RA+ positively selected. These receptors were obtained from a man between 18 and 29 years old in good health.

This clone was seen a single time. The V call is TRBV5-1, the J call TRBJ2-3, with D possibly being TRBD1 (6 bases). Germline CDR1 is SGHRS and CDR2 is YFSETQ. V lost 0 bases to trimming and J lost 5 bases, with 10 bases between them. CDR3 length equals 14 residues. The CDR3 region has the DNA TGCGCCAGCAGCTTGGACAGGGCGAGAGATACGCAGTATTTT. It encodes CASSLDRARDTQYF.

J is TRBJ2-7 and V is TRBV27; D may be TRBD1 (6 bases). CDR3 length: 15 amino acids. Germline assignment: CDR1 MNHEY and CDR2 SMNVEV (reference sequence). The V end was cut by 9 bases, the J end by 7 bases, with 25 bases between. This CDR3 reads CARTLQGKFVGEQYF. CDR3 coding DNA: TGTGCCAGAACCCTTCAGGGGAAGTTCGTGGGAGAGCAGTACTTC.

This clone was observed once. The J gene is TRBJ1-6, the V gene TRBV2; maybe TRBD1 (5 bases). Germline V gives CDR1 SNHLY, CDR2 FYNNEI. The CDR3 consists of 17 residues. The V end lost 2 bases, the J end lost 10 bases, and 21 bases lay between the germline ends. The CDR3 loop reads CASSETPDPGNHSPLHF. The CDR3 DNA is TGTGCCAGCAGTGAAACCCCGGACCCAGGGAACCACTCACCCCTCCACTTT. Supplemented by reference TRBV2 and TRBJ1-6, the full variable domain reads EPEVTQTPSHQVTQMGQEVILRCVPISNHLYFYWYRQILGQKVEFLVSFYNNEISEKSEIFDDQFSVERPDGSNFTLKIRSTKLEDSAMYFCASSETPDPGNHSPLHFGNGTRLTVT.

The chain is built from TRBV10-1 and TRBJ1-4; tentative D call: TRBD1 (5 bases). Germline CDR1 WNHNN, CDR2 SYGVQD (reference sequence). Trimming took off 0 bases at V and 6 bases at J, with 8 bases between the two ends. The CDR3 covers 14 residues. The CDR3 spells CASSESSRDEKLFF. In DNA form, the CDR3 reads TGCGCCAGCAGTGAGTCTTCCAGGGATGAAAAACTGTTTTTT.

The J gene is TRBJ1-6, the V gene TRBV6-1; possible D gene TRBD1, 5 bases. Trimming took 4 bases from V and 6 from J, leaving 16 bases between them. The V gene's germline CDR1 is MNHNS and CDR2 SASEGT. The CDR3 spans 16 residues. The DNA for the CDR3 is TGTGCCAGCAGTGGTCAGGGAGTGGGGCTTAATTCACCCCTCCACTTT. Encoded protein: CASSGQGVGLNSPLHF.

V is TRBV5-5 and J is TRBJ1-6; D possibly corresponds to TRBD1 (5 bases). The CDR3 extends over 16 amino acids. Germline V gene data show CDR1 as SGHKS and CDR2 as YYEKEE (reference sequence). Trimming shortened V by 1 base and J by 5 bases, and 13 bases separated the two germline ends. The chain's CDR3 is CASSLLGGTDNSPLHF. The CDR3 DNA sequence: TGTGCCAGCAGCTTGTTGGGTGGGACGGATAATTCACCCCTCCACTTT.

This clone was seen only once. The J gene is TRBJ2-1, the V gene TRBV7-2, with 7 bases aligning to TRBD2. The CDR3 has 15 amino acids. J gave up 10 bases and V 3 bases, and 12 bases lay outside the gene matches. The germline V gene encodes CDR1 SGHTA and CDR2 FQGNSA. The CDR3 is CASSFGGDLFREQFF. The CDR3 DNA sequence: TGTGCCAGCAGCTTTGGGGGGGACCTGTTCAGGGAGCAGTTCTTC.

The chain carries TRBV2 and TRBJ2-5; D call uncertain. The V gene lost 7 bases and the J gene lost 2 bases, with 5 bases spanning the gap. CDR1 and CDR2 (germline): SNHLY, FYNNEI. CDR3 length: 11 residues. The CDR3 sequence is CASKQQETQYF. Here the CDR3 DNA reads TGTGCCAGCAAACAGCAAGAGACCCAGTACTTC. Drawing the rest from reference TRBV2 and TRBJ2-5, the complete variable domain is EPEVTQTPSHQVTQMGQEVILRCVPISNHLYFYWYRQILGQKVEFLVSFYNNEISEKSEIFDDQFSVERPDGSNFTLKIRSTKLEDSAMYFCASKQQETQYFGPGTRLLVL.

The chain links TRBV5-1 to TRBJ2-1; TRBD2 is a possible D gene (5 bases). V lost 3 bases and J 6 bases, leaving 13 bases between the germline ends. CDR3 length: 14 amino acids. The germline V gene has CDR1 SGHRS and CDR2 YFSETQ. This chain's CDR3 is CASSWGVYGNEQFF. CDR3 nucleotide sequence: TGCGCCAGCAGCTGGGGAGTTTATGGCAATGAGCAGTTCTTC.

This clone has a single count. This chain joins TRBV30 and TRBJ1-2, with 7 nucleotides matching TRBD1. V lost 1 base, J lost 8 bases, and 4 bases stayed unmatched. CDR3 length: 12 amino acids. From germline, CDR1 is GTSNPN and CDR2 SVGIG (reference sequence). CDR3 amino acids: CAWSDRGTGYTF. The CDR3 nucleotides are TGTGCCTGGAGTGACAGGGGTACGGGCTACACCTTC. Drawing the rest from reference TRBV30 and TRBJ1-2, the complete variable domain is SQTIHQWPATLVQPVGSPLSLECTVEGTSNPNLYWYRQAAGRGLQLLFYSVGIGQISSEVPQNLSASRPQDRQFILSSKKLLLSDSGFYLCAWSDRGTGYTFGSGTRLTVV.

The V and J genes are TRBV7-6 and TRBJ2-2; 7 bases fit TRBD2. Germline trimming cut 5 bases from V and 5 bases from J; bases unmatched to any gene: 11. The CDR3 is 16 amino acids. Germline CDR1 and CDR2: SGHVS and FNYEAQ. CDR3 in amino acids: CASSAQTSWGTGELFF. The CDR3 nucleotides are TGTGCCAGCAGCGCCCAGACTAGCTGGGGAACCGGGGAGCTGTTTTTT. The variable domain in full, with the rest retrieved from reference TRBV7-6 and TRBJ2-2, is GAGVSQSPRYKVTKRGQDVALRCDPISGHVSLYWYRQALGQGPEFLTYFNYEAQQDKSGLPNDRFSAERPEGSISTLTIQRTEQRDSAMYRCASSAQTSWGTGELFFGEGSRLTVL.

The chain is built from TRBV27 and TRBJ1-1, with D unclear. The germline V gene encodes CDR1 MNHEY and CDR2 SMNVEV (reference sequence). The CDR3 sequence is 14 residues long. V shed 3 bases and J shed 2 bases, with 10 bases lying between them. The CDR3 spells CASSFKVSNTEAFF. The CDR3 region has the DNA TGTGCCAGCAGTTTTAAGGTATCCAACACTGAAGCTTTCTTT.

This clone was detected once. The chain combines TRBV9 with TRBJ2-4, with D hard to call. Germline V lookup: CDR1 SGDLS, CDR2 YYNGEE. Trimming shortened V by 0 bases and J by 3 bases, and 1 base separated the two germline ends. The CDR3 runs 12 residues. CDR3 nucleotides: TGTGCCAGCAGCGTAGACAAAAACATTCAGTACTTC. It yields the protein CASSVDKNIQYF.

This chain uses TRBV5-6 with TRBJ1-6; 10 bases align to TRBD1. Germline V CDR1 and CDR2: SGHDT, YYEEEE. This CDR3 spans 14 amino acids. V lost 4 bases to trimming and J lost 10 bases; unmatched junction nucleotides: 5. CDR3 coding DNA: TGTGCCAGCAGCGCTCGGGACAGGGGATCACCCCTCCACTTT. Amino acids: CASSARDRGSPLHF.